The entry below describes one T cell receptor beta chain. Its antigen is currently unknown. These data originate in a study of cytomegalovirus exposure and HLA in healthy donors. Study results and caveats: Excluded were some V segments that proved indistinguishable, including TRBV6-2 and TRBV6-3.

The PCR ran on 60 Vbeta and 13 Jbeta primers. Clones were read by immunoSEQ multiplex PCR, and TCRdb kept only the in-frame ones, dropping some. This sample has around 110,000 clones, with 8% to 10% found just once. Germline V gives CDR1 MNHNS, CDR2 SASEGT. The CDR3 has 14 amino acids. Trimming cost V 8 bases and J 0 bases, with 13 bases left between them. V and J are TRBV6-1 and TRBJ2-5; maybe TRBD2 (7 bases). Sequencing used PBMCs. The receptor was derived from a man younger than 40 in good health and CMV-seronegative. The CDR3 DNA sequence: TGTGCCAGCGGGAGGGGGGGGGACCAAGAGACCCAGTACTTC. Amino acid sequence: CASGRGGDQETQYF.